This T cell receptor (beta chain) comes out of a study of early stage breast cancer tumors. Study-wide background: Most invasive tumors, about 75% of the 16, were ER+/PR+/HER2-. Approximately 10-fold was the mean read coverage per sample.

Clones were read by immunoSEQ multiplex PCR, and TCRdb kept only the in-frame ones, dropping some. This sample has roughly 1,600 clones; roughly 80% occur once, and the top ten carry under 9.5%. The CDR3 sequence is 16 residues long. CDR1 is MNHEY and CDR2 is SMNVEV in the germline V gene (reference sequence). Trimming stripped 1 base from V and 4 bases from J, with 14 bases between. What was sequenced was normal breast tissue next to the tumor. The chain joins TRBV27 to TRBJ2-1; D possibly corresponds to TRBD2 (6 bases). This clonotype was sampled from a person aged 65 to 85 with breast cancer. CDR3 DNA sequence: TGTGCCAGCAGTTTATATCCTAGCGTTCGGTACAATGAGCAGTTCTTC. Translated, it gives CASSLYPSVRYNEQFF.